This entry lists 3 T cell receptor beta chains sequenced from one sample in a study of Graves' ophthalmopathy and Graves' hyperthyroidism. The sequenced template was RNA, covering the TCR beta CDR3 region. The first-round RT-PCR employed HTBI primers together with the Qiagen OneStep RT-PCR kit. A multiplex PCR was then performed as the second round. TCRdb reprocessed the multiplex PCR reads via MiXCR and lists one record per CDR3 protein. The sample lists over a million distinct CDR3 sequences, less than 45% occurring once. Sequenced material: peripheral blood or thyroid tissue (not recorded which). These receptors all stem from an adult man with Graves' hyperthyroidism.

The sample holds many counts of this clonotype. The genes are TRBV20-1 and TRBJ2-5; 10 nucleotides match TRBD2. V lost 1 base to trimming and J lost 5 bases; unmatched junction nucleotides: 4. The CDR3 consists of 14 residues. The germline gives CDR1 DFQATT, CDR2 SNEGSKA (reference sequence). In DNA form, the CDR3 reads TGCAGTGCTAGAGTAGCGGGAGGTGTTGAGACCCAGTACTTC. Its protein is CSARVAGGVETQYF.

In this sample, this clonotype turned up a few times. The chain has TRBV6-5 and TRBJ1-2; perhaps TRBD1 as D (6 bases). This CDR3 comprises 13 residues. The ends were cut back, 2 bases at V and 6 bases at J, with 10 bases in the middle. Germline V gives CDR1 MNHEY, CDR2 SVGAGI. CDR3 residues: CASSYDGGNGYTF. CDR3 DNA: TGTGCCAGCAGTTACGACGGGGGCAATGGCTACACCTTC.

About this clonotype itself: It may be a read error: a sequence one base away is much more abundant. CDR3 protein: CSASRAREGQPQHF. The CDR3 DNA sequence: TGCAGTGCTAGTCGGGCAAGGGAAGGTCAGCCCCAGCATTTT. This rearrangement joins TRBV20-1 to TRBJ1-5; D uncertain. The germline V gene encodes CDR1 DFQATT and CDR2 SNEGSKA (reference sequence). V gave up 3 bases and J gave up 6 bases, with 15 bases separating them. The CDR3 runs to 14 residues.